Presented here are 23 T cell receptor beta chains from one specimen sequenced in a study of cytomegalovirus exposure and HLA in healthy donors. In the PCR, 60 Vbeta and 13 Jbeta primers were used. The table came from immunoSEQ multiplex PCR; TCRdb's copy has only in-frame clones and leaves some out. The profile shows approximately 110,000 clones, 76% of them singletons. The specimen was PBMCs. Every receptor here comes from a man in his fifties in good health and CMV-seronegative.

This clone was picked up a small number of times. The chain recombines TRBV5-1 with TRBJ1-4, with TRBD1 identical over 8 bases. The CDR3 is 16 residues long. CDR1 SGHRS and CDR2 YFSETQ come from the germline V gene. With V trimmed by 0 bases and J by 7 bases, 8 bases remained unmatched. CDR3: CASSLAGQGGFEKLFF. In nucleotides, the CDR3 is TGCGCCAGCAGCTTGGCTGGACAGGGAGGGTTTGAAAAACTGTTTTTT. Full variable domain (rest looked up from reference TRBV5-1 and TRBJ1-4): KAGVTQTPRYLIKTRGQQVTLSCSPISGHRSVSWYQQTPGQGLQFLFEYFSETQRNKGNFPGRFSGRQFSNSRSEMNVSTLELGDSALYLCASSLAGQGGFEKLFFGSGTQLSVL.

J is TRBJ2-1 and V is TRBV2; 7 nucleotides match TRBD2. Trimming took 5 bases from V and 3 from J; bases not matched to a gene: 13. CDR1 and CDR2 (germline): SNHLY, FYNNEI. The CDR3 runs to 17 residues. The CDR3 DNA reads as TGTGCCAGCAGTCCCAGGCCCCTCCGGGGGGACTACAATGAGCAGTTCTTC. Translated, it gives CASSPRPLRGDYNEQFF.

The rearrangement uses TRBV21-1 and TRBJ2-7; TRBD1 was called by the table and not checked on the DNA. TRBV21-1 is a pseudogene segment. This CDR3 has 14 residues. The CDR3 nucleotides are TGTGCCAGCTGCAGGGCAGTTCTTTTCTACGAGCAGTACGTC. Translated: CASCRAVLFYEQYV.

CDR3: CASSGQNYGYTF. In nucleotides, the CDR3 is TGTGCCAGCAGTGGGCAGAACTATGGCTACACCTTC. This chain links TRBV25-1 with TRBJ1-2; D ambiguous. V was clipped by 4 bases and J by 2 bases, with 5 bases between them. The CDR3 has 12 amino acids. In germline, CDR1 is MGHDK, CDR2 SYGVNS.

The chain uses TRBV27 and TRBJ2-7, with TRBD2 matching 10 bases. The CDR3 length is 16 residues. The V segment lost 2 bases and the J segment 3 bases; nucleotides outside the gene matches: 7. Germline V gene lookup returns CDR1 MNHEY and CDR2 SMNVEV (reference sequence). This chain's CDR3 is CASSLPPGLASYEQYV. CDR3 DNA sequence: TGTGCCAGCAGTTTACCCCCGGGACTAGCGAGCTACGAGCAGTACGTC.

This chain links TRBV6-6 with TRBJ2-4; D call uncertain. Trimming shortened V by 5 bases and J by 1 base, and 12 bases separated the two germline ends. There are 15 residues in the CDR3. Per germline, CDR1 MNHNY and CDR2 SVGAGI (reference sequence). The CDR3 is CASSPGLWAKNIQYF. In DNA, the CDR3 is TGTGCCAGCAGTCCAGGCCTGTGGGCCAAAAACATTCAGTACTTC.

This sequence joins TRBV5-1 and TRBJ1-4; 9 nucleotides align to TRBD1. The CDR3 extends over 14 amino acids. CDR1 is SGHRS and CDR2 is YFSETQ in the germline V gene. After removal of 6 bases from V and 6 bases from J, the junction contained 6 bases not matched to a gene. The CDR3 loop is CASTVGTGHEKLFF. CDR3 coding DNA: TGCGCCAGCACGGTAGGGACAGGGCATGAAAAACTGTTTTTT.

The J gene is TRBJ1-2, the V gene TRBV2, with D maybe TRBD1 (5 bases). Germline loops: CDR1 SNHLY, CDR2 FYNNEI. V lost 9 bases and J lost 3, with 17 bases in between. This CDR3 has 14 amino acids. The CDR3 loop reads CASGQDRGYYGYTF. DNA of the CDR3: TGTGCCAGTGGCCAGGACCGGGGGTACTATGGCTACACCTTC.

The genes are TRBV10-3 and TRBJ2-3, with TRBD2 matching over 9 bases. This CDR3 has 16 amino acids. Trimming removed 3 bases from V and 1 base from J; junction bases left unmatched: 5. Germline V gene data show CDR1 as ENHRY and CDR2 as SYGVKD. CDR3 in amino acids: CAISDLSGGRTDTQYF. The CDR3 DNA follows: TGTGCCATCAGTGACCTTAGCGGGGGACGCACAGATACGCAGTATTTT.

The chain employs TRBV5-8 and TRBJ1-6; D unclear. V gave up 4 bases and J gave up 7 bases, with 21 bases separating them. CDR3 length equals 17 residues. Germline V gene lookup returns CDR1 SGHTS and CDR2 YDEGEE. The CDR3 region has the DNA TGTGCCAGCAGCGGGATGGACGGGGTTTTTGAGAATTCACCCCTCCACTTT. Translated: CASSGMDGVFENSPLHF.

The chain joins TRBV6-4 to TRBJ1-1; D is undetermined. Germline V gene data show CDR1 as MRHNA and CDR2 as SNTAGT. V shed 5 bases and J shed 1 base, with 8 bases lying between them. The CDR3 totals 13 residues. The CDR3 protein is CASSKAGNTEAFF. CDR3 DNA: TGTGCCAGCAGTAAGGCAGGGAACACTGAAGCTTTCTTT.

The chain uses TRBV19 and TRBJ2-1; D is possibly TRBD1 (5 bases). Germline loops: CDR1 LNHDA, CDR2 SQIVND (reference sequence). V was trimmed by 6 bases and J by 8 bases, leaving 20 bases between them. The CDR3 length is 15 residues. The CDR3 sequence is CASRQGRALSDEQFF. The DNA for the CDR3 is TGTGCCAGTAGGCAAGGCAGGGCCCTCTCAGATGAGCAGTTCTTC.

The rearrangement links TRBV11-1 to TRBJ2-5; TRBD2 might be the D (6 bases). The V end lost 5 bases, the J end lost 1 base, and 11 bases lay between the germline ends. Germline CDR1 SGHAT, CDR2 FQDESV (reference sequence). CDR3 size: 14 residues. CDR3 amino acids: CASSPGLLQETQYF. CDR3 in DNA: TGTGCCAGCAGCCCGGGACTCCTCCAAGAGACCCAGTACTTC.

V usage is TRBV5-4 and J usage is TRBJ2-2, with D possibly TRBD2 on 7 matching bases. Per the germline V gene, CDR1 is SGHNT and CDR2 is YYREEE (reference sequence). Trimming took off 3 bases at V and 2 bases at J, with 14 bases between the two ends. The CDR3 extends over 16 amino acids. This CDR3 is CASSWSGGPNTGELFF. The CDR3 coding sequence is TGTGCCAGCAGCTGGTCCGGGGGGCCCAACACCGGGGAGCTGTTTTTT.

The rearrangement uses TRBV7-9 and TRBJ1-1; the match to TRBD1 covers 8 bases. CDR1 and CDR2 (germline): SEHNR, FQNEAQ (reference sequence). CDR3 length: 16 amino acids. With V trimmed by 5 bases and J by 3 bases, 11 bases remained unmatched. CDR3 amino acids: CASSHSGGGGDTEAFF. The DNA of the CDR3 is TGTGCCAGCAGCCACTCAGGGGGCGGTGGGGACACTGAAGCTTTCTTT.

This clone was counted between two and nine times. In nucleotides, the CDR3 is TGCGCCAGCAGCTTGGGGGCTGGCACAGATACGCAGTATTTT. This gives the protein CASSLGAGTDTQYF. The chain carries TRBV5-1 and TRBJ2-3, with unresolved D. The CDR3 is 14 residues long. V gave up 0 bases and J gave up 1 base, with 6 bases separating them. Germline CDR1 reads SGHRS; CDR2 reads YFSETQ.

The genes are TRBV18 and TRBJ1-1; D unclear. This CDR3 has 14 amino acids. CDR1 KGHSH and CDR2 LQKENI come from the germline V gene. V was shortened by 1 base and J by 6 bases, with 12 bases between the two germline ends. The CDR3 sequence is CASSPRWEFAEAFF. As DNA, the CDR3 is TGTGCCAGCTCACCACGTTGGGAGTTCGCTGAAGCTTTCTTT.

The rearrangement uses TRBV19 and TRBJ1-2, with D possibly being TRBD1 (6 bases). There are 15 residues in the CDR3. CDR1 LNHDA and CDR2 SQIVND come from the germline V gene (reference sequence). The V and J ends lost 2 bases and 4 bases respectively, with 14 bases between them. The CDR3 protein is CASSIPGAVGYGYTF. The CDR3 coding sequence is TGTGCCAGTAGTATACCAGGGGCTGTCGGCTATGGCTACACCTTC.

The chain couples TRBV9 to TRBJ2-3; the match to TRBD2 covers 10 bases. The trim removed 3 bases at V and 6 bases at J, leaving 7 bases unmatched. The CDR3 runs to 15 residues. The germline V gene has CDR1 SGDLS and CDR2 YYNGEE. CDR3 nucleotides: TGTGCCAGCAGCGAGCTAGCGGGGGCCCCCGATACGCAGTATTTT. This sequence encodes CASSELAGAPDTQYF.

This chain joins TRBV4-3 and TRBJ1-2; maybe TRBD1 (6 bases). Trimming removed 0 bases from V and 4 bases from J, with 15 bases in between. Germline V gives CDR1 LGHNA, CDR2 YSLEER. This CDR3 is 16 amino acids long. The CDR3 sequence is CASSQDRQERIYGYTF. Written as DNA, the CDR3 is TGCGCCAGCAGCCAAGACCGACAGGAGCGAATCTATGGCTACACCTTC.

The chain carries TRBV2 and TRBJ2-1; 11 bases line up with TRBD1. Germline assignment: CDR1 SNHLY and CDR2 FYNNEI. V shed 5 bases and J 1 base; nucleotides not matched to a gene: 4. There are 16 residues in the CDR3. CDR3 sequence reads: CASSLDRGQSYNEQFF. The CDR3 DNA reads as TGTGCCAGCAGTTTGGACAGGGGGCAGTCCTACAATGAGCAGTTCTTC.

This chain links TRBV7-2 with TRBJ2-2, with D perhaps matching TRBD1 (5 bases). V gave up 5 bases and J gave up 1 base, with 8 bases separating them. CDR3 size: 14 residues. Germline-derived CDR1 and CDR2 are SGHTA and FQGNSA. Here the CDR3 DNA reads TGTGCCAGCAGCATACAGGTGAACACCGGGGAGCTGTTTTTT. Residues: CASSIQVNTGELFF.

This rearrangement joins TRBV5-6 to TRBJ2-5; possibly TRBD2 for D (5 bases). Germline V gene sequence: CDR1 SGHDT, CDR2 YYEEEE. The CDR3 is made up of 14 amino acids. V was cut by 0 bases and J by 6 bases, with 12 bases left in between. CDR3 protein: CASSLAAGKKTQYF. CDR3 sequence (DNA): TGTGCCAGCAGCTTGGCCGCGGGTAAAAAGACCCAGTACTTC. The complete variable domain, with remaining parts taken from reference TRBV5-6 and TRBJ2-5, reads DAGVTQSPTHLIKTRGQQVTLRCSPKSGHDTVSWYQQALGQGPQFIFQYYEEEERQRGNFPDRFSGHQFPNYSSELNVNALLLGDSALYLCASSLAAGKKTQYFGPGTRLLVL.